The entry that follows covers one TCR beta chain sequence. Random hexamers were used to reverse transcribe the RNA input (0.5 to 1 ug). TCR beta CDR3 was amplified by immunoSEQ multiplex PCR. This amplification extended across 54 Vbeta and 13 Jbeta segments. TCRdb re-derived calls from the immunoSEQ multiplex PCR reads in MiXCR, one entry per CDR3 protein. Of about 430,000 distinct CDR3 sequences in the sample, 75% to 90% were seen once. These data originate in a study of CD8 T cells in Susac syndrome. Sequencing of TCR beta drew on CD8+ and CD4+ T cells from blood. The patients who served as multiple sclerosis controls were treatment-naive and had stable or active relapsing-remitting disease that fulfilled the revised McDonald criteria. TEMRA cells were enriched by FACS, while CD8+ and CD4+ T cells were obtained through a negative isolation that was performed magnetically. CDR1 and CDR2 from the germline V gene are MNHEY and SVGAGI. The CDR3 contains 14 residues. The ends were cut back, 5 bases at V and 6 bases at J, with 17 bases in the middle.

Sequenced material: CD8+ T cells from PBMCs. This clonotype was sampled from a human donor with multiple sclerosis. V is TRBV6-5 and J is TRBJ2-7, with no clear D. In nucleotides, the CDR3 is TGTGCCAGCAGTGTTTGGAGCCTTACGGGCGAGCAGTACTTC. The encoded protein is CASSVWSLTGEQYF.